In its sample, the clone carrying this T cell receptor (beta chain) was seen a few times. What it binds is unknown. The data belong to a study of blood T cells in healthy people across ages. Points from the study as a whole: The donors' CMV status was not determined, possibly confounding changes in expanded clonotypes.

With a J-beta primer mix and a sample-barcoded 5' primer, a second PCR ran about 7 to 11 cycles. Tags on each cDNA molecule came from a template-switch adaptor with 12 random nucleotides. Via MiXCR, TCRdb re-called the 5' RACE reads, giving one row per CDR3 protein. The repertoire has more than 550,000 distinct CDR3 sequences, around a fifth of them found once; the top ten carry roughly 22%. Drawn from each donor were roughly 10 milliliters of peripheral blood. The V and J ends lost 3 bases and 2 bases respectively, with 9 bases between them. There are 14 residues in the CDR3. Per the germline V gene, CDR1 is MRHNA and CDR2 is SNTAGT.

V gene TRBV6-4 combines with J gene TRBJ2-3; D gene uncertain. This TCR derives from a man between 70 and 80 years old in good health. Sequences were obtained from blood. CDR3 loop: CASSEYSNTDTQYF. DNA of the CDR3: TGTGCCAGCAGTGAATATTCCAACACAGATACGCAGTATTTT.